This T cell receptor beta chain emerged from a study of T cell responses to AZD1222 COVID-19 vaccine. This CDR3 contains 14 residues. V dropped 4 bases and J dropped 3 bases, with 10 bases sitting between them. Germline CDR1 reads SGHDN; CDR2 reads FVKESK. Method: immunoSEQ multiplex PCR; TCRdb's copy keeps in-frame clones and lacks some. The sample shows 55,000 to 90,000 clones, roughly four fifths of them seen only once. The sample here was peripheral blood, taken on day 0 of AZD1222 vaccination. This rearrangement joins TRBV14 to TRBJ2-1; TRBD1 is a possible D gene (6 bases). This clonotype was sampled from an adult in good health. This chain's CDR3 is CASSPGTIYNEQFF. In DNA form, the CDR3 reads TGTGCCAGCAGCCCCGGGACAATCTACAATGAGCAGTTCTTC.